The rows below give T cell receptor beta chains drawn from one sample of a study of cytomegalovirus exposure and HLA in healthy donors. Sequencing was performed with immunoSEQ multiplex PCR; in TCRdb, only in-frame clones are kept and a portion is missing. The profile shows 120,000 or so clones, approximately 84% of them singletons. The sample comprised PBMCs. These receptors originate from a man between 18 and 29 years old in good health and CMV-seropositive. The CDR3 runs from the conserved cysteine through the conserved F or W. Fields, in order: J gene, V gene, clone size, D gene, CDR3 DNA, CDR3 protein. A D gene is named only where the DNA matches it firmly. Clone size is stated in some rows and not others, as once, few, many or a class when expanded.

j_call: TRBJ2-3; v_call: TRBV7-2; clone_size: NA; d_call: NA; cdr3_nt: TGTGCCAGCAGCTTAGACTGGGCGGGAGATACGCAGTATTTT; cdr3_aa: CASSLDWAGDTQYF
j_call: TRBJ1-1; v_call: TRBV25-1; clone_size: once; d_call: NA; cdr3_nt: TGTGCCAGCAGTCTGGAAACCGGGGCTTTCTTT; cdr3_aa: CASSLETGAFF
j_call: TRBJ2-7; v_call: TRBV4-1; clone_size: NA; d_call: NA; cdr3_nt: TGCGCCAGCAGCCAGAAAGGGGCCTACGAGCAGTACTTC; cdr3_aa: CASSQKGAYEQYF
j_call: TRBJ2-7; v_call: TRBV7-2; clone_size: once; d_call: NA; cdr3_nt: TGTGCCAGCAGCCCTCAGTCGTCAAGAGCGCCCTACGAGCAGTACTTC; cdr3_aa: CASSPQSSRAPYEQYF
j_call: TRBJ2-4; v_call: TRBV6-5; clone_size: NA; d_call: TRBD2; cdr3_nt: TGTGCCATCCGCAACGGGGAGGGCAAAAACATTCAGTACTTC; cdr3_aa: CAIRNGEGKNIQYF
j_call: TRBJ2-7; v_call: TRBV10-2; clone_size: few; d_call: TRBD2; cdr3_nt: TGCGCCAGCAGTGATGGCAGAACCCTTCCTTGGTTCAGCGGGGCCTCCTACGAGCAGTACTTC; cdr3_aa: CASSDGRTLPWFSGASYEQYF
j_call: TRBJ1-5; v_call: TRBV7-9; clone_size: once; d_call: NA; cdr3_nt: TGTGCCAGCAGCTTAGGGACACTAAACAATCAGCCCCAGCATTTT; cdr3_aa: CASSLGTLNNQPQHF
j_call: TRBJ2-7; v_call: TRBV11-2; clone_size: NA; d_call: TRBD1; cdr3_nt: TGTGCCAGCAGCTCTGGGGACAGGGGAGTCTACGAGCAGTACTTC; cdr3_aa: CASSSGDRGVYEQYF
j_call: TRBJ2-1; v_call: TRBV4-3; clone_size: NA; d_call: NA; cdr3_nt: TGCGCCAGCAGCCAAGATAACGGGAATGAGCAGTTCTTC; cdr3_aa: CASSQDNGNEQFF
j_call: TRBJ2-3; v_call: TRBV19; clone_size: NA; d_call: TRBD2; cdr3_nt: TGTGCCAGTAGTGTAACCGGGACTAGAGGAGGGGATACGCAGTATTTT; cdr3_aa: CASSVTGTRGGDTQYF
j_call: TRBJ2-6; v_call: TRBV6-6; clone_size: few; d_call: NA; cdr3_nt: TGTGCCAGCAGCCCTCTGTTTGGGGCCAACGTCCTGACTTTC; cdr3_aa: CASSPLFGANVLTF
j_call: TRBJ1-1; v_call: TRBV27; clone_size: NA; d_call: NA; cdr3_nt: TGTGCCAGCAGTCCCAATTGGTTGCGGGGAATCCCCCTGAACACTGAAGCTTTCTTT; cdr3_aa: CASSPNWLRGIPLNTEAFF
j_call: TRBJ2-7; v_call: TRBV7-9; clone_size: NA; d_call: NA; cdr3_nt: TGTGCCAGCAGCTCTAACAGGGGACTTTCTTTTTCTTCAAAGTACTTC; cdr3_aa: CASSSNRGLSFSSKYF
j_call: TRBJ2-1; v_call: TRBV27; clone_size: once; d_call: TRBD2; cdr3_nt: TGTGCCAGCAGTTTGCGTAGGGGGACTAGTTTCGCCTACAATGAGCAGTTCTTC; cdr3_aa: CASSLRRGTSFAYNEQFF
j_call: TRBJ1-3; v_call: TRBV27; clone_size: NA; d_call: NA; cdr3_nt: TGTGCCAGCAGTTTATCAGGGGCAGCGGGAAACACCATATATTTT; cdr3_aa: CASSLSGAAGNTIYF
j_call: TRBJ2-7; v_call: TRBV4-3; clone_size: NA; d_call: TRBD2; cdr3_nt: TGCGCCAGCAGCCCGAATAGCGGGACCCGGGAGCAGTACTTC; cdr3_aa: CASSPNSGTREQYF
j_call: TRBJ1-6; v_call: TRBV5-4; clone_size: NA; d_call: NA; cdr3_nt: TGTGCCAGCAGCTTGGATTCCTCGGATTCACCCCTCCACTTT; cdr3_aa: CASSLDSSDSPLHF
j_call: TRBJ2-7; v_call: TRBV13; clone_size: NA; d_call: NA; cdr3_nt: TGTGCCAGCAGCTTTTTGGATGGCGGGGAGTCCGAGCAGTACTTC; cdr3_aa: CASSFLDGGESEQYF
j_call: TRBJ2-2; v_call: TRBV29-1; clone_size: few; d_call: TRBD1; cdr3_nt: TGCAGCGTCGCGACAGGGTTAATCGGGGAGCTGTTTTTT; cdr3_aa: CSVATGLIGELFF
j_call: TRBJ1-1; v_call: TRBV19; clone_size: NA; d_call: TRBD1; cdr3_nt: TGTGCCAGTAGTATAGGGCTTCCCGGAGCCACGGGACAGCTTGAAGCTTTCTTT; cdr3_aa: CASSIGLPGATGQLEAFF
j_call: TRBJ2-1; v_call: TRBV6-1; clone_size: once; d_call: NA; cdr3_nt: TGTGCCAGCAGTCTAGTTATAGAAATGAATGAGCAGTTCTTC; cdr3_aa: CASSLVIEMNEQFF
j_call: TRBJ2-7; v_call: TRBV6-9; clone_size: NA; d_call: TRBD2; cdr3_nt: TGTGCCAGCAGTTACCTAGCGGGAGCCTACGAGCAGTACTTC; cdr3_aa: CASSYLAGAYEQYF
j_call: TRBJ2-1; v_call: TRBV6-5; clone_size: many; d_call: NA; cdr3_nt: TGTGCCAGCAGTTACGACAGCTCCTACAATGAGCAGTTCTTC; cdr3_aa: CASSYDSSYNEQFF
j_call: TRBJ1-1; v_call: TRBV6-1; clone_size: NA; d_call: NA; cdr3_nt: TGTGCCAGCCGCCGAGGGGGGAACACTGAAGCTTTCTTT; cdr3_aa: CASRRGGNTEAFF
j_call: TRBJ2-3; v_call: TRBV5-4; clone_size: NA; d_call: NA; cdr3_nt: TGTGCCAGCAGCTCTAAACCGGGAAAGTCTGTGAATACGCAGTATTTT; cdr3_aa: CASSSKPGKSVNTQYF
j_call: TRBJ1-5; v_call: TRBV6-1; clone_size: NA; d_call: NA; cdr3_nt: TGTGCCAGCAGCATACGACAGCGTAATCAGCCCCAGCATTTT; cdr3_aa: CASSIRQRNQPQHF
j_call: TRBJ2-5; v_call: TRBV9; clone_size: NA; d_call: NA; cdr3_nt: TGTGCCAGTGGGGAGGAGACCCAGTACTTC; cdr3_aa: CASGEETQYF
j_call: TRBJ1-1; v_call: TRBV5-1; clone_size: few; d_call: NA; cdr3_nt: TGCGCCAGCAGCTTGGGGCCTAACACTGAAGCTTTCTTT; cdr3_aa: CASSLGPNTEAFF
j_call: TRBJ2-3; v_call: TRBV27; clone_size: NA; d_call: TRBD2; cdr3_nt: TGTGCCAGCAGTTTATCACGGGGTCGGGCTAGCGGGAAGCAAGATACGCAGTATTTT; cdr3_aa: CASSLSRGRASGKQDTQYF
j_call: TRBJ1-2; v_call: TRBV6-1; clone_size: NA; d_call: TRBD1; cdr3_nt: TGTGCCAGCAGTGGGACAGGGGGCTATGGCTACACCTTC; cdr3_aa: CASSGTGGYGYTF
j_call: TRBJ2-3; v_call: TRBV5-4; clone_size: NA; d_call: TRBD2; cdr3_nt: TGTGCCAGCAGCTTACTAGCGGGGCTGAGCACAGATACGCAGTATTTT; cdr3_aa: CASSLLAGLSTDTQYF
j_call: TRBJ1-2; v_call: TRBV30; clone_size: NA; d_call: NA; cdr3_nt: TGTGCCTGGAGTGTACAGGGAAGCCTTGATGGCTACACCTTC; cdr3_aa: CAWSVQGSLDGYTF
j_call: TRBJ2-4; v_call: TRBV19; clone_size: NA; d_call: NA; cdr3_nt: TGTCGTGAGACCGGCAGGGTTAAGTTAGGAGCCAAAAACATTCAGTACTTC; cdr3_aa: CRETGRVKLGAKNIQYF
j_call: TRBJ2-1; v_call: TRBV2; clone_size: NA; d_call: TRBD2; cdr3_nt: TGTGCCAGCAGTGCTTTGCGGGAGAATAATGAGCAGTTCTTC; cdr3_aa: CASSALRENNEQFF
j_call: TRBJ1-2; v_call: TRBV13; clone_size: NA; d_call: NA; cdr3_nt: TGTGCCAGCAGCTTAGGCCCAGCTAACTATGGCTACACCTTC; cdr3_aa: CASSLGPANYGYTF
j_call: TRBJ2-5; v_call: TRBV20-1; clone_size: NA; d_call: NA; cdr3_nt: TGCAGTGCTCAGCGGGTGGAGACCCAGTACTTC; cdr3_aa: CSAQRVETQYF
j_call: TRBJ2-1; v_call: TRBV7-9; clone_size: few; d_call: TRBD2; cdr3_nt: TGTGCCAGCAGCTTACGCGGACTAGTAGCTGATGAGCAGTTCTTC; cdr3_aa: CASSLRGLVADEQFF
j_call: TRBJ1-6; v_call: TRBV7-2; clone_size: NA; d_call: NA; cdr3_nt: TGTGCCAGCAGCTGGGGGGGGAATAATTCACCCCTCCACTTT; cdr3_aa: CASSWGGNNSPLHF
j_call: TRBJ2-3; v_call: TRBV9; clone_size: once; d_call: TRBD2; cdr3_nt: TGTGCCAGCAGCGTAGCGGGGGGGCAGACAGATACGCAGTATTTT; cdr3_aa: CASSVAGGQTDTQYF
j_call: TRBJ2-5; v_call: TRBV7-2; clone_size: NA; d_call: TRBD2; cdr3_nt: TGTGCCAGCAGCTTAATCCTAGCGGGACAAGAGACCCAGTACTTC; cdr3_aa: CASSLILAGQETQYF
j_call: TRBJ2-2; v_call: TRBV7-2; clone_size: NA; d_call: NA; cdr3_nt: TGTGCCAGCAGCTTCCTCAGTTTCAGTGGAGCCGGGGAGCTGTTTTTT; cdr3_aa: CASSFLSFSGAGELFF
j_call: TRBJ2-2; v_call: TRBV5-6; clone_size: NA; d_call: TRBD1; cdr3_nt: TGTGCCAGCAGCCTAGGACAGGTGGTCGGGGAGCTGTTTTTT; cdr3_aa: CASSLGQVVGELFF
j_call: TRBJ2-4; v_call: TRBV2; clone_size: NA; d_call: NA; cdr3_nt: TGTGCCAGCAGTGACGTGCTTAGTCTCACAAACATTCAGTACTTC; cdr3_aa: CASSDVLSLTNIQYF
j_call: TRBJ2-3; v_call: TRBV6-1; clone_size: NA; d_call: NA; cdr3_nt: TGTGCCAGCAGTGACTTCAGGGCGGATACGCAGTATTTT; cdr3_aa: CASSDFRADTQYF
j_call: TRBJ2-3; v_call: TRBV7-2; clone_size: NA; d_call: NA; cdr3_nt: TGTGCCAGCAGCTTAGACAGGGCGATAGATACGCAGTATTTT; cdr3_aa: CASSLDRAIDTQYF
j_call: TRBJ1-2; v_call: TRBV7-9; clone_size: NA; d_call: TRBD1; cdr3_nt: TGTTCCAGCAGCGCGGGGACAGGGGGCGACGGCTATGGCTACACCTTC; cdr3_aa: CSSSAGTGGDGYGYTF
j_call: TRBJ2-5; v_call: TRBV11-2; clone_size: NA; d_call: TRBD2; cdr3_nt: TGTGCCAGCAGCTGGGGCAGCGGGGCGGACCAAGAGACCCAGTACTTC; cdr3_aa: CASSWGSGADQETQYF
j_call: TRBJ1-2; v_call: TRBV19; clone_size: once; d_call: NA; cdr3_nt: TGTGCCAGTAGTATAGGCGAGGATTCCTATGGCTACACCTTC; cdr3_aa: CASSIGEDSYGYTF
j_call: TRBJ1-2; v_call: TRBV5-4; clone_size: NA; d_call: NA; cdr3_nt: TGTGCCAGCAGCTTGGCCAGCAGGGTGAGGGGCTACACCTTC; cdr3_aa: CASSLASRVRGYTF
j_call: TRBJ2-5; v_call: TRBV4-1; clone_size: NA; d_call: NA; cdr3_nt: TGCGCCAGCAGCCAGGGGGCAGGTCCAGAGACCCAGTACTTC; cdr3_aa: CASSQGAGPETQYF
j_call: TRBJ2-7; v_call: TRBV6-1; clone_size: NA; d_call: NA; cdr3_nt: TGTGCCAGCCGGACAGGTGGAGGGTACGAGCAGTACTTC; cdr3_aa: CASRTGGGYEQYF
j_call: TRBJ2-3; v_call: TRBV9; clone_size: NA; d_call: TRBD1; cdr3_nt: TGTGCCAGCAGCCGGACAGGGGGCGGCACAGATACGCAGTATTTT; cdr3_aa: CASSRTGGGTDTQYF
j_call: TRBJ1-2; v_call: TRBV7-2; clone_size: once; d_call: TRBD1; cdr3_nt: TGTGCCAGCAGCTCAACCGGGACAGCCTACGGCTACACCTTC; cdr3_aa: CASSSTGTAYGYTF
j_call: TRBJ2-1; v_call: TRBV6-1; clone_size: NA; d_call: NA; cdr3_nt: TGTGCCAGCAGTGAAGCGCGACTCGCCTACAATGAGCAGTTCTTC; cdr3_aa: CASSEARLAYNEQFF
j_call: TRBJ1-6; v_call: TRBV29-1; clone_size: NA; d_call: NA; cdr3_nt: TGCAGCGTCAAACAGGGAAATAATTCACCCCTCCACTTT; cdr3_aa: CSVKQGNNSPLHF
j_call: TRBJ1-1; v_call: TRBV7-9; clone_size: NA; d_call: NA; cdr3_nt: TGTGCCAGCAGCTTAGGACAGGCGGGCACTGAAGCTTTCTTT; cdr3_aa: CASSLGQAGTEAFF
j_call: TRBJ1-1; v_call: TRBV7-9; clone_size: few; d_call: NA; cdr3_nt: TGTGCCAGCAGCTTAGACGGCGGGATCACTGAAGCTTTCTTT; cdr3_aa: CASSLDGGITEAFF
j_call: TRBJ1-1; v_call: TRBV6-5; clone_size: NA; d_call: NA; cdr3_nt: TGTGCCAGCAGTTACGTGGAGGGTGACACTGAAGCTTTCTTT; cdr3_aa: CASSYVEGDTEAFF
j_call: TRBJ1-2; v_call: TRBV6-5; clone_size: NA; d_call: TRBD1; cdr3_nt: TGTGCCAGCAGTTCCCGACAGGGAGACTATGGCTACACCTTC; cdr3_aa: CASSSRQGDYGYTF
j_call: TRBJ1-2; v_call: TRBV7-2; clone_size: NA; d_call: NA; cdr3_nt: TGTGCCAGCAGCCTAAGCCAGGGATCCTATGGCTACACCTTC; cdr3_aa: CASSLSQGSYGYTF